These T cell receptor beta chains were read from a single sample in a study of PD-1 blockade in classical Hodgkin lymphoma. Profiled with immunoSEQ multiplex PCR; TCRdb holds only in-frame clones, not every one. The table includes about 64,000 clones, roughly 89% detected once. The sample consisted of peripheral blood mononuclear cells (PBMCs), taken before the fourth cycle of nivolumab. The receptor set was obtained from a human donor with classical Hodgkin lymphoma. The CDR3 runs from the conserved cysteine through the conserved F or W. D genes are given only for firm matches. The size of a clone is reported for some rows only, either as once, few or many, or as a class for expanded clones.

size	V	J	D	DNA	CDR3
-	TRBV15	TRBJ2-5	TRBD2	TGTGCCACCAGCAGATCCGGGACGGGAGGGACCCAGTACTTC	CATSRSGTGGTQYF
-	TRBV4-2	TRBJ2-5	TRBD2	TGTGCCAGCAGCCAAGAGTCTAGCGGGGGGGCGACAGCCCAGTACTTC	CASSQESSGGATAQYF
-	TRBV18	TRBJ1-4	-	TGTGCCAGCTCACCCTCCGGGACTGGAGGTAATGAAAAACTGTTTTTT	CASSPSGTGGNEKLFF
-	TRBV6-6	TRBJ1-3	-	TGTGCCAGCAGTTACTCGGCCGGAAACACCATATATTTT	CASSYSAGNTIYF
-	TRBV18	TRBJ1-2	-	TGTGCCAGCTCACCCGGGCCGATTAACTATGGCTACACCTTC	CASSPGPINYGYTF
-	TRBV2	TRBJ2-7	-	TGTGCCAGCAGTGGAGAACAGTACTACGAGCAGTACTTC	CASSGEQYYEQYF
-	TRBV7-9	TRBJ1-3	-	TGTGCCAGCAGCTTAGAGACCTGGAAGGGAAACACCATATATTTT	CASSLETWKGNTIYF
once	TRBV6-5	TRBJ2-2	-	TGTGCCAGCAGTTACTCAGGCAGCGGGGAGCTGTTTTTT	CASSYSGSGELFF
-	TRBV2	TRBJ2-3	-	TGTGCCAGCAGTGAAGCGGGGCCAAGCACAGATACGCAGTATTTT	CASSEAGPSTDTQYF
-	TRBV21-1	TRBJ1-2	-	TGTGCCAGCAGCACCACAGGGGGCGTTGGCTACACCTTC	CASSTTGGVGYTF
-	TRBV9	TRBJ2-1	-	TGTGCCAGCAGCGTAGAATCGTTCGGTGAGCAGTTCTTC	CASSVESFGEQFF
-	TRBV7-7	TRBJ2-5	-	TGTGCTAGCAGCTTATTATCCCATGAGACCCAGTACTTC	CASSLLSHETQYF
-	TRBV28	TRBJ1-5	-	TGTGCCAGCAGGCCGGGGGGACGACAGCCCCAGCATTTT	CASRPGGRQPQHF
-	TRBV6-5	TRBJ2-1	TRBD1	TGTGCCAGCAGCCTCGCAGGGGGCAATGAGCAGTTCTTC	CASSLAGGNEQFF
-	TRBV5-1	TRBJ1-2	-	TGCGCCAGCAGCGGGATTACTACGGGGGGAGGATCCTATGGCTACACCTTC	CASSGITTGGGSYGYTF
-	TRBV11-2	TRBJ2-5	-	TGTGCCAGTCAGAACAGGGGCAGGGGGGCGGAGACCCAGTACTTC	CASQNRGRGAETQYF
-	TRBV7-9	TRBJ2-2	-	TGTGCCAGCAGCTTCGCAGGAAAGGCCGGGGAGCTGTTTTTT	CASSFAGKAGELFF
-	TRBV6-1	TRBJ1-6	-	TGTGCCAGCAGCCGCCTCGTCTGGGCTTCACCCCTCCACTTT	CASSRLVWASPLHF
-	TRBV5-6	TRBJ2-3	-	TGTGCCAGCAGCTTGGAAGGCCCCGGGCCCCATCTCGTAAGGCAGTATTTT	CASSLEGPGPHLVRQYF
-	TRBV19	TRBJ2-3	-	TGTGCCAGTAGTATGTTGGGAGATACGCAGTATTTT	CASSMLGDTQYF
-	TRBV6-5	TRBJ2-1	TRBD2	TGTGCCAGCAGTTACCGACTAGCGGGTTACAATGAGCAGTTCTTC	CASSYRLAGYNEQFF
-	TRBV9	TRBJ1-1	-	TGTGCCAGCAGCGTAGAAGGAGAGCCCATGAACACTGAAGCTTTCTTT	CASSVEGEPMNTEAFF
-	TRBV5-6	TRBJ1-2	-	TGTGCCAGCAGCCCTCTCGGTCCTGGGGGCTACACCTTC	CASSPLGPGGYTF
-	TRBV5-1	TRBJ1-1	-	TGCGCCAGCAGGTTAGGGGGTGAAGCTTTCTTT	CASRLGGEAFF
-	TRBV28	TRBJ2-2	TRBD2	TGTGCCAGCAGTTCTGCTAGCGGGGGGCCCGGGGAGCTGTTTTTT	CASSSASGGPGELFF
-	TRBV10-2	TRBJ2-2	-	TGCGCCAGCAAGGAGTTCGACAGGAACACCGGGGAGCTGTTTTTT	CASKEFDRNTGELFF
-	TRBV11-2	TRBJ2-2	-	TGTGCCAGCAGCATTTACACCGGGGAGCTGTTTTTT	CASSIYTGELFF
-	TRBV7-9	TRBJ1-3	-	TGTGCCAGCAGCCCGGCGGAAAACACCATATATTTT	CASSPAENTIYF
-	TRBV21-1	TRBJ2-3	-	TGTGCCAGCAGCCAGACTAGCGGCCCCTCGGTAGATACGCAGTATTTT	CASSQTSGPSVDTQYF
once	TRBV14	TRBJ1-6	-	TGTGCCAGCAGCCAGTATCCGGAAGAACCCCTCCACTTT	CASSQYPEEPLHF
-	TRBV9	TRBJ1-6	-	TGTGCCAGCAGCGTAGGAATTGATAGTAATTCACCCCTCCACTTT	CASSVGIDSNSPLHF
-	TRBV5-4	TRBJ1-6	-	TGTGCCAGCAGCGAGGGACCTCCTCGCAAAAATTCACCCCTCCACTTT	CASSEGPPRKNSPLHF
-	TRBV4-1	TRBJ2-7	-	TGCGCCAGCAGCCAAGGGGGATGGTACGAGCAGTACTTC	CASSQGGWYEQYF
-	TRBV28	TRBJ1-6	-	TGTGCCAGCAGTCGGTCCGTGCCCGGGAGTTCACCCCTCCACTTT	CASSRSVPGSSPLHF
-	TRBV5-5	TRBJ2-1	-	TGTGCCAGCAGCCCGCCAGGGGCGCTAGGATGGGAGCAGTTCTTC	CASSPPGALGWEQFF
-	TRBV5-1	TRBJ2-1	-	TGCGCCAGCAGCCCGACCGTTAGCTCCTACAATGAGCAGTTCTTC	CASSPTVSSYNEQFF
-	TRBV2	TRBJ1-1	-	TGTGCCAGCAGTCCCCCGGGGTCTGGTGAAGCTTTCTTT	CASSPPGSGEAFF